One sample yielded the 29 T cell receptor beta chains listed below, sequenced in a study of regulatory T cells in long-lasting Graves disease (dated by TCRdb to 2020 to 2023). Read against the paper, the sample's time point label means: newly diagnosed GD, antithyroid drugs for less than 3 months. For both TCR sequencing and RNA sequencing, RNA was extracted from PBMCs in TRIzol. Library prep was done by multiplex PCR. Reads for this sample came from an Illumina HiSeq 4000. CDR3 regions were amplified by Arm-PCR with iRepertoire HTBI primers to construct TCR beta libraries. In-frame beta chains were kept once TCRdb had trimmed the public reads at Q25 with fastp and called clones with MiXCR. All rows with the same CDR3 protein become a single entry with the most common DNA and genes. Here the sample has approximately 250,000 distinct CDR3 sequences; 15% to 20% occur a single time. The leading ten clones occupy around 20% of the sample.

The material sequenced was peripheral blood mononuclear cells (PBMCs), taken at new diagnosis, from a patient treated with antithyroid drugs. These receptors were obtained from a female donor with Graves disease.

The chain has TRBV29-1 and TRBJ2-7; D possibly corresponds to TRBD2 (6 bases). The ends were cut back, 6 bases at V and 4 bases at J, with 16 bases in the middle. In germline, CDR1 is SQVTM, CDR2 ANQGSEA. This CDR3 has 13 residues. CDR3 nucleotides: TGCAGCGTCGTTCCAGGAGGGGCTTACGAGCAGTACTTC. It yields the protein CSVVPGGAYEQYF.

Many counts were recorded for this clonotype. V is TRBV6-1 and J is TRBJ1-1; 11 nucleotides agree with TRBD1. This CDR3 is 14 amino acids long. Germline V gene sequence: CDR1 MNHNS, CDR2 SASEGT. Trimming removed 6 bases from V and 10 bases from J; junction bases left unmatched: 10. CDR3 in DNA: TGTGCCAGCAGCCCCTGGACAGGGGGCTATGGAGCTTTCTTT. It translates to CASSPWTGGYGAFF.

This clonotype was counted at least ten times. This rearrangement joins TRBV6-2 or TRBV6-3 to TRBJ1-5; 8 bases agree with TRBD1. Germline CDR1 MNHEY, CDR2 SVGEGT. V lost 7 bases and J lost 3; bases outside the gene matches: 8. The CDR3 runs 15 residues. CDR3 sequence (DNA): TGTGCCAGCAAAAGACAGGGGCCACTCAATCAGCCCCAGCATTTT. It yields the protein CASKRQGPLNQPQHF.

The chain carries TRBV9 and TRBJ2-7; TRBD2 matches 13 bases. CDR3 length: 17 amino acids. Germline V CDR1 and CDR2: SGDLS, YYNGEE. V shed 0 bases, J shed 4 bases, and the junction held 7 bases outside the gene matches. The CDR3: CASSVVTSGRAGYEQYF. The CDR3 nucleotides read TGTGCCAGCAGCGTAGTTACTAGCGGGAGGGCCGGGTACGAGCAGTACTTC.

This clonotype has ten or more counts. The J gene is TRBJ1-5, the V gene TRBV19, with D unclear. CDR3 length: 19 amino acids. The V end was cut by 0 bases, the J end by 1 base, with 19 bases between. CDR1 LNHDA and CDR2 SQIVND come from the germline V gene (reference sequence). CDR3 amino acids: CASSIDSALGVSSNQPQHF. CDR3 DNA: TGTGCCAGTAGTATAGATTCCGCCCTCGGGGTTTCGAGCAATCAGCCCCAGCATTTT.

The sample holds many counts of this clonotype. This chain joins TRBV7-9 and TRBJ2-2; TRBD1 matches 11 bases. V lost 4 bases and J lost 7; bases outside the gene matches: 11. Germline V gene sequence: CDR1 SEHNR, CDR2 FQNEAQ (reference sequence). The CDR3 sequence is 17 residues long. This CDR3 reads CASSSGQGALSGGELFF. CDR3 DNA: TGTGCCAGCAGCTCCGGACAGGGGGCTTTAAGTGGCGGGGAGCTGTTTTTT.

This clonotype was counted many times. The rearrangement links TRBV19 to TRBJ1-2; no definite D call. Germline V CDR1 and CDR2: LNHDA, SQIVND (reference sequence). CDR3 length equals 15 residues. The V and J ends lost 7 bases and 6 bases respectively, with 21 bases between them. The CDR3 loop reads CASNHGASARHGYTF. The CDR3 DNA follows: TGTGCCAGTAACCATGGCGCCAGTGCGAGGCATGGCTACACCTTC.

This sequence joins TRBV13 and TRBJ1-2; D is perhaps TRBD1 (6 bases). Trimming shortened V by 0 bases and J by 8 bases, and 16 bases separated the two germline ends. This CDR3 is 15 amino acids long. Per germline, CDR1 PRHDT and CDR2 FYEKMQ (reference sequence). CDR3 DNA sequence: TGTGCCAGCAGCTTAGGCCCCCCAGGGGCGCAGGGCTACACCTTC. Translation gives CASSLGPPGAQGYTF.

This clonotype was detected ten times or more. The chain couples TRBV12-3 or TRBV12-4 to TRBJ2-7; the match to TRBD2 covers 8 bases. The CDR3 spans 13 residues. The ends lost 5 bases at V and 6 bases at J; junction bases unmatched: 6. The DNA of the CDR3 is TGTGCCAGCAGTCCAGCGGGAGTATCCGAGCAGTACTTC. Its protein product is CASSPAGVSEQYF.

Ten or more counts support this clonotype. CDR3 DNA sequence: TGTGCCAGCAGCCACGGACAGGGCGCCTACGAGCAGTACTTC. Encoded protein: CASSHGQGAYEQYF. The V and J genes are TRBV11-3 and TRBJ2-7; 8 bases fit TRBD1. The V gene end was trimmed by 5 bases and the J gene end by 2 bases; junction bases not matched to a gene: 5. The CDR3 contains 14 residues. In germline, CDR1 is SGHNT, CDR2 YENEEA.

There are many counts of this clonotype. The chain employs TRBV2 and TRBJ2-5; TRBD2 is a possible D gene (6 bases). CDR3 length: 13 amino acids. The germline CDR1 and CDR2 sequences are SNHLY and FYNNEI. The V gene lost 8 bases and the J gene lost 5 bases, with 15 bases spanning the gap. This CDR3 reads CASSPRLAETQYF. In DNA form, the CDR3 reads TGTGCCAGCTCACCGAGGCTAGCGGAGACCCAGTACTTC.

This clonotype was seen many times. The rearrangement links TRBV19 to TRBJ2-1; TRBD2 agrees at 9 bases. The germline V gene has CDR1 LNHDA and CDR2 SQIVND (reference sequence). V was pared by 5 bases and J by 7 bases, with 9 bases of the junction left unmatched. This CDR3 is 15 amino acids long. The CDR3 is CASSLVAGEGNEQFF. CDR3 DNA: TGTGCCAGTAGTTTAGTAGCGGGAGAGGGAAATGAGCAGTTCTTC.

This clonotype has at least ten counts. This sequence joins TRBV9 and TRBJ1-1, with a weak D call TRBD1 (5 bases). The CDR3 totals 13 residues. V shed 4 bases and J shed 9 bases, with 16 bases lying between them. Germline V lookup: CDR1 SGDLS, CDR2 YYNGEE. CDR3 nucleotides: TGTGCCAGCAGCCTAGTCGAACAGGACCAAGCTTTCTTT. Residues: CASSLVEQDQAFF.

Comment on this clonotype: With only one base between it and a far larger clone, this is likely a read error. V is TRBV9 and J is TRBJ1-1; TRBD1 aligns across 9 bases. This CDR3 has 14 residues. J gave up 3 bases and V 4 bases, and 4 bases lay outside the gene matches. Per germline, CDR1 SGDLS and CDR2 YYNGEE. Here the CDR3 reads CASSFGTGHTEAFF. CDR3 sequence (DNA): TGTGCCAGCAGCTTCGGGACAGGGCACACTGAAGCTTTCTTT.

This clonotype was detected ten times or more. V and J are TRBV9 and TRBJ1-2; D is unresolved. Trimming left V 5 bases short and J 0 bases short, with 17 bases between. CDR3 length: 16 amino acids. The germline gives CDR1 SGDLS, CDR2 YYNGEE. In DNA, the CDR3 is TGTGCCAGCAGTCAGACCCCCAGCCCTGCTAACTATGGCTACACCTTC. Translating gives CASSQTPSPANYGYTF.

This clonotype was recorded many times. V gene TRBV10-3 combines with J gene TRBJ2-1; 10 bases match TRBD2. Per germline, CDR1 ENHRY and CDR2 SYGVKD. The trim removed 4 bases at V and 5 bases at J, leaving 8 bases unmatched. The CDR3 covers 16 residues. The CDR3 DNA is TGTGCCATCAGTGGTAAAGCGGGAGGGCAAAACAATGAGCAGTTCTTC. Translated, it gives CAISGKAGGQNNEQFF.

Ten or more counts support this clonotype. The junction shows a germline mismatch at one end, possibly a read error. This chain uses TRBV7-2 with TRBJ1-4; the D is unclear. Germline V CDR1 and CDR2: SGHTA, FQGNSA. This CDR3 contains 15 residues. The CDR3 DNA is TGCGCCAGCAGCCAAGTGTACGGGTATAATGAAAAACTGTTTTTT. Amino acids: CASSQVYGYNEKLFF.

This clonotype was counted only a few times. This chain links TRBV7-9 with TRBJ2-7, with unresolved D. Per the germline V gene, CDR1 is SEHNR and CDR2 is FQNEAQ (reference sequence). The CDR3 is 14 residues long. V was shortened by 1 base and J by 2 bases, with 9 bases between the two germline ends. The CDR3 reads CASSLERRTYEQYF. CDR3 sequence (DNA): TGTGCCAGCAGCTTAGAACGCCGAACCTACGAGCAGTACTTC.

There are many counts of this clonotype. The chain carries TRBV20-1 and TRBJ1-1; a weak D match, TRBD1 (5 bases). Trimming took off 3 bases at V and 0 bases at J, with 14 bases between the two ends. The CDR3 loop spans 15 amino acids. The germline gives CDR1 DFQATT, CDR2 SNEGSKA (reference sequence). CDR3 sequence: CSARVGGGLNTEAFF. In DNA form, the CDR3 reads TGCAGTGCTAGGGTGGGGGGAGGGTTGAACACTGAAGCTTTCTTT.

This clonotype was seen at least ten times. The chain carries TRBV20-1 and TRBJ1-1; no firm D call. In germline, CDR1 is DFQATT, CDR2 SNEGSKA (reference sequence). The CDR3 has 15 residues. Between the trimmed V and J ends, which lost 5 bases and 2 bases, there was a span of 18 bases. In DNA, the CDR3 is TGCAGTGCTGCGCCCGGGCCACAAATAAACACTGAAGCTTTCTTT. It specifies CSAAPGPQINTEAFF.

At least ten counts were recorded for this clonotype. One end of the junction fails to match germline, which may point to a read error. The chain carries TRBV12-3 or TRBV12-4 and TRBJ1-1; possibly TRBD1 for D (6 bases). The CDR3 runs to 14 residues. CDR3 sequence: CASSFSSGGTGAFF. Here the CDR3 DNA reads TGTGCCAGCAGTTTTTCATCGGGGGGCACTGGAGCTTTCTTT.

Worth noting for this clonotype: A much bigger clone sits one base away, suggesting this may be a read error. The rearrangement joins TRBV14 to TRBJ2-2; 7 nucleotides agree with TRBD1. Germline lookup yields CDR1 SGHDN and CDR2 FVKESK. This CDR3 region has 17 residues. The CDR3 region has the DNA TGTGCCAGCAGCCGGGACAGCCGGAGGTCGGACACCGGGGATCTGTTTTTT. It yields the protein CASSRDSRRSDTGDLFF.

This clonotype was seen many times. The V gene is TRBV4-3, the J gene TRBJ2-2; D is perhaps TRBD1 (5 bases). The CDR3 is 18 amino acids. V was trimmed by 0 bases and J by 4 bases, leaving 18 bases between them. Germline loops: CDR1 LGHNA, CDR2 YSLEER. CDR3 region: CASSQDSIQASGTGELFF. Written as DNA, the CDR3 is TGCGCCAGCAGCCAAGATAGTATACAGGCTTCGGGCACCGGGGAGCTGTTTTTT.

This clonotype was counted a few times. A much larger clone sits a single nucleotide away, making a read error possible. This rearrangement joins TRBV28 to TRBJ2-7; maybe TRBD2 (6 bases). The V gene's germline CDR1 is MDHEN and CDR2 SYDVKM. Trimming pared 4 bases from V and 7 bases from J, leaving 17 bases between. The CDR3 has 14 residues. The CDR3 loop reads CASSSTSSGNEQYF. The CDR3, as DNA: TGTGCCAGCAGTTCGACTAGTTCGGGAAATGAGCAGTACTTC.

This clonotype was seen only a few times. Just one base apart from a much larger clone, this may be a read error. The chain links TRBV11-1 to TRBJ2-1; 7 nucleotides match TRBD1. CDR3 length equals 13 residues. V was pared by 5 bases and J by 10 bases, with 8 bases of the junction left unmatched. Germline CDR1 SGHAT, CDR2 FQDESV (reference sequence). CDR3: CASSEDRNYEQFF. CDR3 nucleotides: TGTGCCAGCAGCGAGGACAGGAACTACGAGCAGTTCTTC.

This clonotype was recorded at least ten times. The chain joins TRBV19 to TRBJ2-3; tentative D call: TRBD1 (6 bases). CDR3 length: 14 amino acids. From germline, CDR1 is LNHDA and CDR2 SQIVND (reference sequence). V lost 3 bases, J lost 4 bases, and 11 bases lay in between. The DNA of the CDR3 is TGTGCCAGTAGTATCCACAGGGTGTCAGATACGCAGTATTTT. It specifies CASSIHRVSDTQYF.

This clonotype was observed a few times. V is TRBV28 and J is TRBJ1-1; TRBD1 might be the D (6 bases). CDR1 and CDR2 (germline): MDHEN, SYDVKM. V was shortened by 5 bases and J by 1 base, with 14 bases between the two germline ends. The CDR3 runs to 15 residues. The CDR3 DNA is TGTGCCAGCAGTGGAGGGGGGGCGGGGAACACTGAAGCTTTCTTT. Protein: CASSGGGAGNTEAFF.

This clonotype has a count of ten or more. The rearrangement uses TRBV5-1 and TRBJ2-3, with D hard to call. Trimming removed 5 bases at V and 1 base at J, with 8 bases between. In germline, CDR1 is SGHRS, CDR2 YFSETQ. The CDR3 has 13 amino acids. CDR3 residues: CASRSVGTDTQYF. The CDR3 coding sequence is TGCGCCAGCAGATCCGTGGGCACAGATACGCAGTATTTT. Full variable domain (remainder filled in from reference TRBV5-1 and TRBJ2-3): KAGVTQTPRYLIKTRGQQVTLSCSPISGHRSVSWYQQTPGQGLQFLFEYFSETQRNKGNFPGRFSGRQFSNSRSEMNVSTLELGDSALYLCASRSVGTDTQYFGPGTRLTVL.

This clonotype was picked up many times. The chain combines TRBV7-2 with TRBJ2-7; a weak D match, TRBD1 (6 bases). V was pared by 6 bases and J by 0 bases, with 12 bases between. This CDR3 has 14 amino acids. Germline V gene data show CDR1 as SGHTA and CDR2 as FQGNSA. This CDR3 is CASRSGTNSYEQYF. The CDR3 nucleotides are TGTGCCAGCAGATCCGGGACAAACTCCTACGAGCAGTACTTC.